The 7 T cell receptor beta chains below were found in one sample sequenced in a study of early T cells in non-severe SARS-CoV-2 infection. A single record per CDR3 protein comes from TCRdb applying MiXCR to the 5' RACE reads. Of 70,000 or so distinct CDR3 sequences in the sample, roughly 13% were seen once. Sample: whole blood. The origin of the receptors is an adult who was a healthcare worker with PCR-confirmed SARS-CoV-2 infection or an uninfected control (not recorded which).

V and J are TRBV7-3 and TRBJ2-2; 9 nucleotides line up with TRBD1. This CDR3 has 15 amino acids. The V gene end was trimmed by 6 bases and the J gene end by 4 bases; junction bases not matched to a gene: 6. Germline V gives CDR1 SGHTA, CDR2 FQGTGA. The CDR3: CASSSKQGATGELFF. Here the CDR3 DNA reads TGTGCCAGCAGTTCTAAACAGGGGGCCACCGGGGAGCTGTTTTTT.

Written as DNA, the CDR3 is TGTGCCAGCAGTGCGGGGGGGCCGTCAGATACGCAGTATTTT. Residues: CASSAGGPSDTQYF. The chain carries TRBV6-5 and TRBJ2-3; 9 nucleotides align to TRBD2. The trim removed 5 bases at V and 4 bases at J, leaving 4 bases unmatched. The germline gives CDR1 MNHEY, CDR2 SVGAGI. The CDR3 has 14 amino acids.

The V gene is TRBV4-3, the J gene TRBJ2-7; 10 nucleotides align to TRBD1. With 3 bases clipped from V and 3 bases from J, the junction kept 8 bases outside the gene matches. The CDR3 has 16 amino acids. Germline values: CDR1 LGHNA, CDR2 YSLEER. For the CDR3, the DNA is TGCGCCAGCAGCCACCGAACCGGGACAGGGGTCTACGAGCAGTACTTC. This encodes CASSHRTGTGVYEQYF.

This chain joins TRBV2 and TRBJ2-2; D is tentatively TRBD1 or TRBD2 (5 bases each). Trimming took off 3 bases at V and 2 bases at J, with 10 bases between the two ends. From germline, CDR1 is SNHLY and CDR2 FYNNEI. This CDR3 is built from 15 residues. The chain's CDR3 is CASSDRDPNTGELFF. The CDR3 coding sequence is TGTGCCAGCAGTGACCGGGACCCCAACACCGGGGAGCTGTTTTTT.

This clonotype was seen repeatedly, ten times or more. The chain carries TRBV10-3 and TRBJ2-3, with D uncertain. Trimming took 7 bases from V and 2 from J, leaving 13 bases between them. Germline CDR1 is ENHRY and CDR2 is SYGVKD. CDR3 length: 14 amino acids. The CDR3 sequence: CAINPSAYTDTQYF. The CDR3 nucleotides are TGTGCCATCAATCCCAGCGCCTACACAGATACGCAGTATTTT.

This sequence joins TRBV21-1 and TRBJ2-7. TRBV21-1 constitutes a pseudogene. The CDR3 sequence is 16 residues long. CDR3 residues: CASSVRPNLSSYEQYF. The CDR3, as DNA: TGTGCCAGCAGCGTCCGACCGAACCTAAGCTCCTACGAGCAGTACTTC.

The rearrangement joins TRBV12-3 or TRBV12-4 to TRBJ2-5; D unclear. The CDR3 consists of 13 residues. V was shortened by 5 bases and J by 0 bases, with 7 bases between the two germline ends. CDR3 loop: CASSRTYQETQYF. DNA for the CDR3: TGTGCCAGCAGTCGCACTTACCAAGAGACCCAGTACTTC.